A single T cell receptor (beta chain) is shown here with its context. Its antigen is unknown. For sorted subsets, 150 to 200 ng DNA per replicate equaled approximately 32,000 T cell genomes. This table comes from immunoSEQ multiplex PCR, and its TCRdb copy is limited to in-frame clones, with some not included. The sample consists of about 960,000 clones, over 60% of them appearing once. The data were obtained in a study of shared clonotypes between healthy human individuals. The V and J ends lost 3 bases and 5 bases respectively, with 8 bases between them. Germline CDR1 reads KGHSH; CDR2 reads LQKENI. CDR3 size: 13 residues. Findings and caveats of the study: With a few donors compared, approximately 5% of naive CD4 clonotypes were shared.

The receptor comes from a man aged 18 to 29 in good health. The chain employs TRBV18 and TRBJ1-5; no firm D call. Sequenced: memory CD4+ T cells sorted from blood. The sample's subset: CD45RA-negative fraction. The CDR3 DNA follows: TGTGCCAGCTCACCGAATCAGGATCAGCCCCAGCATTTT. This sequence encodes CASSPNQDQPQHF.